What follows are 3 T cell receptor beta chains derived from one specimen sequenced in a study of T cell responses to AZD1222 COVID-19 vaccine. Here immunoSEQ multiplex PCR was the method, and the copy in TCRdb shows in-frame clones only, minus some. The sample has more than 50,000 clones; about 90% are singletons. This sample comprised peripheral blood, obtained on day 0 of AZD1222 vaccination. The receptors shown here come from an adult in good health.

This sequence joins TRBV3-1 (or the pseudogene TRBV3-2) and TRBJ2-3, with D unclear. Trimming shortened V by 2 bases and J by 2 bases, and 2 bases separated the two germline ends. The germline V gene has CDR1 LGHDT and CDR2 YNNKEL (reference sequence). The CDR3 extends over 12 amino acids. The CDR3 DNA is TGTGCCAGCAGCCAACCCACAGATACGCAGTATTTT. Translated, it gives CASSQPTDTQYF.

The rearrangement uses TRBV6-5 and TRBJ1-2, with D uncertain. Germline V gene sequence: CDR1 MNHEY, CDR2 SVGAGI. The CDR3 loop spans 13 amino acids. V lost 2 bases to trimming and J lost 2 bases, with 6 bases between them. DNA of the CDR3: TGTGCCAGCAGTTACGACGGAAACTATGGCTACACCTTC. It is translated as CASSYDGNYGYTF.

Comments on this clone: A junction end diverges from the germline sequence, so it may reflect a read error. The chain couples TRBV10-3 to TRBJ2-7, with 9 positions matching TRBD1. Per germline, CDR1 ENHRY and CDR2 SYGVKD. There are 14 residues in the CDR3. The CDR3 reads CAISPGTGSSEQYF. The CDR3 DNA reads TGTGCCATCAGCCCCGGGACAGGGTCCTCCGAGCAGTACTTC.